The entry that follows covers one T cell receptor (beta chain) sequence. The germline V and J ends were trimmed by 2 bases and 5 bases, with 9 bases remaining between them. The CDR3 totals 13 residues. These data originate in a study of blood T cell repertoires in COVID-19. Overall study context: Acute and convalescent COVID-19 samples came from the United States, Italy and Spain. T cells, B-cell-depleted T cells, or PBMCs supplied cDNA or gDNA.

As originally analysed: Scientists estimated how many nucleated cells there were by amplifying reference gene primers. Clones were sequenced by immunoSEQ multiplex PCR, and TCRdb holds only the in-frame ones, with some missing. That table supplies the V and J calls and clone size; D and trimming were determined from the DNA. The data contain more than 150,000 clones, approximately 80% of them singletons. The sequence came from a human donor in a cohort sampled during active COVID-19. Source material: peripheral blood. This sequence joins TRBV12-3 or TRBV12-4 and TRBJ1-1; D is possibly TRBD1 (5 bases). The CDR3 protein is CASSLIQGTEAFF. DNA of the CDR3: TGTGCCAGCAGTTTAATTCAGGGAACTGAAGCTTTCTTT.